These 32 T cell receptor beta chains came from one sample sequenced in a study of cytomegalovirus exposure and HLA in healthy donors. The PCR was carried out with 60 Vbeta primers and 13 Jbeta primers. Measured with immunoSEQ multiplex PCR; TCRdb has only the in-frame clones, and not every one. The sample lists around 170,000 clones; roughly 80% were seen once. Material for sequencing was PBMCs. The receptors here all came from a man aged 45 to 65 in good health and CMV-seronegative.

The chain is built from TRBV9 and TRBJ1-3; 7 bases fit TRBD1. Unmatched junction bases numbered 1, after V lost 3 bases and J lost 1 base. Germline loops: CDR1 SGDLS, CDR2 YYNGEE. This CDR3 is 14 amino acids long. CDR3: CASSGDRSGNTIYF. The DNA for the CDR3 is TGTGCCAGCAGCGGGGACAGATCTGGAAACACCATATATTTT.

The rearrangement links TRBV25-1 to TRBJ2-5; 11 positions match TRBD1. The end of the DNA aligns better with TRBJ2-7, so the J call may be wrong. The CDR3 is 14 amino acids. From germline, CDR1 is MGHDK and CDR2 SYGVNS. CDR3 nucleotides: TGTGCCAGCAGTGGGGACAGGGGGAACTACGAGCAGTACTTC. Translation gives CASSGDRGNYEQYF.

This clone was observed a single time. This rearrangement joins TRBV11-2 to TRBJ2-1; TRBD2 matches 9 bases. CDR1 and CDR2 (germline): SGHAT, FQNNGV. Trimming took 1 base from V and 2 from J; bases not matched to a gene: 0. The CDR3 has 15 residues. Written as DNA, the CDR3 is TGTGCCAGCAGCTTAGGCGGGGGGGCCTACAATGAGCAGTTCTTC. Protein product: CASSLGGGAYNEQFF.

The V call is TRBV5-1, the J call TRBJ2-7; TRBD2 aligns across 13 bases. V lost 0 bases and J lost 0; bases outside the gene matches: 6. CDR1 is SGHRS, CDR2 YFSETQ, per germline. The CDR3 sequence is 18 residues long. The CDR3 loop reads CASSLAGTSGAVSYEQYF. For the CDR3, the DNA is TGCGCCAGCAGCTTGGCAGGGACTAGCGGGGCCGTCTCCTACGAGCAGTACTTC.

This chain connects TRBV18 to TRBJ1-5; possibly TRBD1 for D (5 bases). The CDR3 length is 15 residues. Germline values: CDR1 KGHSH, CDR2 LQKENI. The germline V and J ends were trimmed by 6 bases and 5 bases, with 17 bases remaining between them. CDR3 sequence reads: CASSPGGGGHQPQHF. CDR3 coding DNA: TGTGCCAGCTCCCCCGGCGGGGGGGGTCATCAGCCCCAGCATTTT. Filled out from reference TRBV18 and TRBJ1-5, the complete variable domain reads NAGVMQNPRHLVRRRGQEARLRCSPMKGHSHVYWYRQLPEEGLKFMVYLQKENIIDESGMPKERFSAEFPKEGPSILRIQQVVRGDSAAYFCASSPGGGGHQPQHFGDGTRLSIL.

The chain couples TRBV6-5 to TRBJ1-6; no reliable D call. Per germline, CDR1 MNHEY and CDR2 SVGAGI. CDR3 size: 15 residues. Trimming removed 6 bases at V and 8 bases at J, with 17 bases between. The CDR3 region has the DNA TGTGCCAGCAGCTCCAGGTTCTCTATGGATTCACCCCTCCACTTT. It codes for CASSSRFSMDSPLHF.

A few counts support this clone. The V and J genes are TRBV12-5 and TRBJ1-1; D not certain. This CDR3 region has 13 residues. Germline loops: CDR1 LGHNT, CDR2 FRNRAP. Trimming stripped 1 base from V and 2 bases from J, with 5 bases between. The CDR3 here is CASGLAGNTEAFF. The CDR3 DNA sequence: TGTGCTAGTGGTTTGGCGGGTAACACTGAAGCTTTCTTT.

The V call is TRBV27, the J call TRBJ2-7; 10 nucleotides align to TRBD1. CDR1 and CDR2 from the germline V gene are MNHEY and SMNVEV (reference sequence). This CDR3 has 16 residues. J was trimmed by 4 bases and V by 5 bases; bases with no gene match: 11. CDR3 bases: TGTGCCAGCAGTAGGGCCTCCGGGACAGGGGTATACGAGCAGTACTTC. This encodes CASSRASGTGVYEQYF.

V is TRBV5-6 and J is TRBJ1-1; tentative D call: TRBD1 (5 bases). In germline, CDR1 is SGHDT, CDR2 YYEEEE. V gave up 1 base and J gave up 4 bases, with 20 bases separating them. This CDR3 contains 17 residues. The CDR3 DNA follows: TGTGCCAGCAGCTTGTTAGGGGCAGGACCCACAGGCACTGAAGCTTTCTTT. The encoded protein is CASSLLGAGPTGTEAFF.

The rearrangement links TRBV6-1 to TRBJ2-5, with a tentative D call TRBD1 (5 bases). V lost 4 bases and J 4 bases, leaving 19 bases between the germline ends. The CDR3 loop spans 16 amino acids. From germline, CDR1 is MNHNS and CDR2 SASEGT. The CDR3 DNA sequence: TGTGCCAGCAGTGTGGTGAGCAGGGTAAAACGAGAGACCCAGTACTTC. Its translation: CASSVVSRVKRETQYF.

This chain links TRBV11-2 with TRBJ1-2; D is unclear. With 5 bases removed from V and 3 bases from J, the gap between germline ends came to 16 bases. This CDR3 has 15 residues. Looked up from germline, CDR1 is SGHAT and CDR2 is FQNNGV. The CDR3 reads CASSPEGRVYYGYTF. CDR3 nucleotides: TGTGCCAGCAGCCCAGAGGGTAGGGTGTACTATGGCTACACCTTC.

V and J are TRBV5-6 and TRBJ1-4; D remains unclear. This CDR3 has 13 amino acids. V lost 4 bases and J 5 bases, leaving 9 bases between the germline ends. The germline gives CDR1 SGHDT, CDR2 YYEEEE. CDR3 sequence reads: CASSKQSNEKLFF. The CDR3, as DNA: TGTGCCAGCAGCAAACAGAGCAATGAAAAACTGTTTTTT.

For this clone: A read error may account for a junction end that differs from germline. J is TRBJ1-1 and V is TRBV7-7; D remains unclear. CDR1 is SSHAT and CDR2 is FNYEAQ in the germline V gene (reference sequence). This CDR3 spans 13 amino acids. The CDR3 loop is CASSLSPGSEAFF. In DNA form, the CDR3 reads TGTGCTAGCAGCTTAAGTCCAGGCTCTGAAGCTTTCTTT.

This clone was picked up one time. The V and J genes are TRBV10-3 and TRBJ1-1; 7 bases fit TRBD1. V lost 10 bases and J lost 1; bases outside the gene matches: 6. This CDR3 region has 13 residues. CDR1 and CDR2 from the germline V gene are ENHRY and SYGVKD. DNA of the CDR3: TGTGCCACCAGGACAGGATGGAACACTGAAGCTTTCTTT. This translates into CATRTGWNTEAFF.

The J gene is TRBJ1-2, the V gene TRBV29-1; D unresolved. The CDR3 sequence is 11 residues long. Germline CDR1 SQVTM, CDR2 ANQGSEA. Trimming removed 4 bases at V and 7 bases at J, with 10 bases between. CDR3 loop: CSVVVEGGYTF. As DNA, the CDR3 is TGCAGCGTTGTGGTCGAGGGTGGCTACACCTTC.

This chain links TRBV6-5 with TRBJ2-5; the D gene is possibly TRBD2 (6 bases). The CDR3 spans 15 residues. From germline, CDR1 is MNHEY and CDR2 SVGAGI. Trimming cost V 0 bases and J 4 bases, with 12 bases left between them. The CDR3 DNA reads TGTGCCAGCAGTTACTCGGGGGGATCAGGAGAGACCCAGTACTTC. Translation: CASSYSGGSGETQYF.

The CDR3 loop is CSVRNSDEQYF. The CDR3 nucleotides read TGCAGCGTTCGGAACAGTGACGAGCAGTACTTC. This chain uses TRBV29-1 with TRBJ2-7; D gene unclear. CDR3 length: 11 residues. V dropped 5 bases and J dropped 5 bases, with 10 bases sitting between them. Germline loops: CDR1 SQVTM, CDR2 ANQGSEA.

The chain has TRBV13 and TRBJ1-2; 7 bases map to TRBD1. CDR3 size: 13 residues. V shed 5 bases and J 7 bases; nucleotides not matched to a gene: 7. The germline CDR1 and CDR2 sequences are PRHDT and FYEKMQ (reference sequence). DNA for the CDR3: TGTGCCAGCAGCACCCAGGGGGTGGGTGGCTACACCTTC. Its translation is CASSTQGVGGYTF.

The chain joins TRBV19 to TRBJ1-2; 10 bases map to TRBD1. The CDR3 extends over 14 amino acids. Germline CDR1 is LNHDA and CDR2 is SQIVND (reference sequence). The V gene end was trimmed by 3 bases and the J gene end by 7 bases; junction bases not matched to a gene: 5. The CDR3 region is CASSIRQGAVGYTF. The CDR3 coding sequence is TGTGCCAGTAGTATTCGACAGGGGGCTGTTGGCTACACCTTC.

This clone was observed a few times. This rearrangement joins TRBV10-3 to TRBJ2-5; 12 nucleotides line up with TRBD1. The V and J ends lost 6 bases and 4 bases, in that order; junction bases with no gene match: 6. Germline CDR1 reads ENHRY; CDR2 reads SYGVKD. The CDR3 consists of 15 residues. The CDR3 loop reads CAISGGTGGRETQYF. The CDR3 DNA is TGTGCCATCAGCGGAGGGACAGGGGGCCGAGAGACCCAGTACTTC.

The J gene is TRBJ1-2, the V gene TRBV2; TRBD1 agrees at 8 bases. With 6 bases clipped from V and 4 bases from J, the junction kept 7 bases outside the gene matches. CDR3 length: 14 residues. The germline gives CDR1 SNHLY, CDR2 FYNNEI. This chain's CDR3 is CASSSGQGFYGYTF. In DNA form, the CDR3 reads TGTGCCAGCAGCAGCGGACAGGGATTCTATGGCTACACCTTC.

Turning to this clone: One end of the junction does not line up with germline, which may come from a read error. This sequence joins TRBV7-9 and TRBJ1-3; D possibly corresponds to TRBD1 (6 bases). The CDR3 sequence is 14 residues long. CDR1 and CDR2 (germline): SEHNR, FQNEAQ (reference sequence). DNA of the CDR3: TGTTCCAGCAGCTTATACAGGGACGGAAACACCATATATTTT. It translates to CSSSLYRDGNTIYF.

This rearrangement joins TRBV4-3 to TRBJ1-1, with a weak D call TRBD1 (5 bases). Germline CDR1 LGHNA, CDR2 YSLEER. This CDR3 has 15 amino acids. Trimming shortened V by 0 bases and J by 2 bases, and 10 bases separated the two germline ends. The DNA for the CDR3 is TGCGCCAGCAGCCAAGACAGGACACCTAACACTGAAGCTTTCTTT. Translating it yields CASSQDRTPNTEAFF.

As regards this clone: A read error may produce the germline difference seen at one junction end. The rearrangement uses TRBV7-9 and TRBJ1-1; possibly TRBD1 for D (5 bases). This CDR3 is built from 17 residues. Germline V CDR1 and CDR2: SEHNR, FQNEAQ (reference sequence). CDR3 coding DNA: TGTTCCAGCAGCTTTGGCCCGGGAGCAGGGCGAGCCACTGAAGCTTTCTTT. This encodes CSSSFGPGAGRATEAFF.

The chain couples TRBV9 to TRBJ2-1; 7 nucleotides match TRBD1. Germline CDR1 is SGDLS and CDR2 is YYNGEE. The trim removed 3 bases at V and 3 bases at J, leaving 6 bases unmatched. The CDR3 is 15 amino acids. DNA of the CDR3: TGTGCCAGCAGCGCCCGGGACAGCCGCTACAATGAGCAGTTCTTC. It is translated as CASSARDSRYNEQFF.

The V and J genes are TRBV6-1 and TRBJ2-7, with D tentatively TRBD2 (5 bases). The V gene's germline CDR1 is MNHNS and CDR2 SASEGT. The CDR3 extends over 13 amino acids. The V end was cut by 2 bases, the J end by 3 bases, with 8 bases between. The CDR3 nucleotides read TGTGCCAGCAGTGAACGGAGGTACTACGAGCAGTACTTC. Its translation: CASSERRYYEQYF.

This chain links TRBV6-5 with TRBJ1-2, with D uncertain. CDR1 is MNHEY, CDR2 SVGAGI, per germline. Trimming stripped 3 bases from V and 5 bases from J, with 16 bases between. CDR3 length: 15 residues. CDR3 protein: CASSYSTGRGYGYTF. CDR3 DNA sequence: TGTGCCAGCAGTTATAGCACCGGACGCGGGTATGGCTACACCTTC.

The chain joins TRBV7-9 to TRBJ2-1, with 10 bases that match TRBD2. Trimming removed 3 bases from V and 4 bases from J; junction bases left unmatched: 6. This CDR3 has 16 residues. Germline-derived CDR1 and CDR2 are SEHNR and FQNEAQ (reference sequence). The CDR3 region has the DNA TGTGCCAGCAGCTTTACTAGCGGGGCACTATACAATGAGCAGTTCTTC. This translates into CASSFTSGALYNEQFF.

The chain is built from TRBV7-2 and TRBJ1-1; tentatively, D is TRBD1 (6 bases). This CDR3 region has 14 residues. With 5 bases removed from V and 0 bases from J, the gap between germline ends came to 10 bases. Germline assignment: CDR1 SGHTA and CDR2 FQGNSA. For the CDR3, the DNA is TGTGCCAGCAGCCTACAGGGACTGAACACTGAAGCTTTCTTT. Residues: CASSLQGLNTEAFF.

This chain joins TRBV5-1 and TRBJ1-6; 7 nucleotides agree with TRBD1. Trimming took 3 bases from V and 6 from J; bases not matched to a gene: 9. Germline V gives CDR1 SGHRS, CDR2 YFSETQ. This CDR3 is built from 16 residues. The CDR3 protein is CASSSSRQGVNSPLHF. The CDR3 DNA reads TGCGCCAGCAGCTCCTCACGACAGGGCGTTAATTCACCCCTCCACTTT.

This clone was observed a single time. This rearrangement joins TRBV7-2 to TRBJ2-2; the D gene is possibly TRBD2 (6 bases). The germline V gene has CDR1 SGHTA and CDR2 FQGNSA. Deletions cut 6 bases from V and 2 bases from J, with 13 bases between. The CDR3 contains 15 residues. CDR3 in DNA: TGTGCCAGCAGTAATCCGGGACTTAACACCGGGGAGCTGTTTTTT. Protein product: CASSNPGLNTGELFF.

This clone was detected a few times. V and J are TRBV7-9 and TRBJ1-2, with 7 bases aligning to TRBD1. This CDR3 has 17 amino acids. V lost 5 bases, J lost 2 bases, and 14 bases stayed unmatched. Per germline, CDR1 SEHNR and CDR2 FQNEAQ (reference sequence). CDR3 amino acids: CASSTTGEAAYNYGYTF. CDR3 coding DNA: TGTGCCAGCAGCACAACAGGGGAGGCAGCGTACAACTATGGCTACACCTTC.